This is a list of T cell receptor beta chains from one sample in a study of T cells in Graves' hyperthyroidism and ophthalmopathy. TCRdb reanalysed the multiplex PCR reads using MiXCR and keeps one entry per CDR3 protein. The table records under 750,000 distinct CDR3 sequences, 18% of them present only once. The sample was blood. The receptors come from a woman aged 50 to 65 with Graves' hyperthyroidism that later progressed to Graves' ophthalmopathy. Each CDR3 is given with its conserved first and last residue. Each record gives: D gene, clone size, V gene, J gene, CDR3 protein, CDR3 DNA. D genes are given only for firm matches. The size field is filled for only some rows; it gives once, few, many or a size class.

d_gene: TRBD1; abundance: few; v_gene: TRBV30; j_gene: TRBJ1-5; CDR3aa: CAWRDSLELPQHF; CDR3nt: TGTGCCTGGCGGGACAGCCTAGAATTACCCCAGCATTTT
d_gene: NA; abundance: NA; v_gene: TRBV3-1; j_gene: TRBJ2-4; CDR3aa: CASSQQGGMAKNIQYF; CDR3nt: TGTGCCAGCAGCCAGCAGGGGGGGATGGCCAAAAACATTCAGTACTTC
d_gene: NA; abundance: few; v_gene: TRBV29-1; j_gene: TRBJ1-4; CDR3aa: CSVRTVLSTNEKLFF; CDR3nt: TGCAGCGTTAGGACGGTTCTGTCTACTAATGAAAAACTGTTTTTT
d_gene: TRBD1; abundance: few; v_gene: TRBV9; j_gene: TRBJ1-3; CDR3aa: CASSVTGGAYGNTIYF; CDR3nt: TGTGCCAGCAGCGTGACAGGGGGCGCTTATGGAAACACCATATATTTT
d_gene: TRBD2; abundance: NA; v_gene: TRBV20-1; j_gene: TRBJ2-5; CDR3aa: CSLAGGPETQYF; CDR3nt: TGCAGTTTAGCGGGGGGGCCAGAGACCCAGTACTTC
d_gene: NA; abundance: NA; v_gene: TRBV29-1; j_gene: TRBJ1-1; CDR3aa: CSVEVTGAEAFF; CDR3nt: TGCAGCGTTGAAGTTACAGGCGCTGAAGCTTTCTTT
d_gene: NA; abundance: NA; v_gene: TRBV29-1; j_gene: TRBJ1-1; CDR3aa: CSVVGVGGEAFF; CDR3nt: TGCAGCGTTGTCGGTGTGGGCGGGGAAGCTTTCTTT
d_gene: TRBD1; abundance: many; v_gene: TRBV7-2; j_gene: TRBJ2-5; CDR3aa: CASRTGTEETQYF; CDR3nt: TGTGCCAGCAGAACTGGGACAGAAGAGACCCAGTACTTC
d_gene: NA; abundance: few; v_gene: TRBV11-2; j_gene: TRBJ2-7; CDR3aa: CASRGEGGSYEQYF; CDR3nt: TGTGCCAGCAGGGGGGAAGGGGGCTCCTACGAGCAGTACTTC
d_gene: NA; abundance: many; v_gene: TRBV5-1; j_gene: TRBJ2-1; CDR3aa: CASRVLGTGNEQFF; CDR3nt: TGCGCCAGCAGGGTTCTCGGGACGGGGAATGAGCAGTTCTTC
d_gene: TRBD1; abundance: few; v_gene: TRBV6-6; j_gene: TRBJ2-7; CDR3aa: CASSYPGQGNHEQYF; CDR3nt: TGTGCCAGCAGTTACCCGGGACAGGGTAACCACGAGCAGTACTTC
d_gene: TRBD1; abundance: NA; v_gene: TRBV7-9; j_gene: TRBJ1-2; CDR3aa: CASSFSGTGRHYGYTF; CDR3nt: TGTGCCAGCAGCTTCTCCGGGACAGGGAGACACTATGGCTACACCTTC
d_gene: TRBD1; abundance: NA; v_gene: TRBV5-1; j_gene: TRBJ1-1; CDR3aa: CASSQGGTNTEAFF; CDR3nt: TGCGCCAGCAGCCAGGGGGGGACGAACACTGAAGCTTTCTTT
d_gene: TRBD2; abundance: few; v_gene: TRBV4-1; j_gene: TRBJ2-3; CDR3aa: CASSQGLAGVNTQYF; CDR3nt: TGCGCCAGCAGCCAAGGACTAGCGGGCGTGAATACGCAGTATTTT
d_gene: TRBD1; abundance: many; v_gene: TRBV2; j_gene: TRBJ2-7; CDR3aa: CASSETGVLSYEQYF; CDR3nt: TGTGCCAGCAGTGAGACAGGGGTCCTGTCCTACGAGCAGTACTTC